This TCR beta chain was observed in a study of molecular identifiers for immune sequencing clone quantification. This clonotype has a count of ten or more. One entry per CDR3 protein results from TCRdb running MiXCR on the PCR reads. This table has about 40,000 distinct CDR3 sequences, about 18% appearing once. This CDR3 has 15 residues. Per germline, CDR1 SQVTM and CDR2 ANQGSEA. V dropped 7 bases and J dropped 4; count of bases not matched to a gene: 12. Sequenced input: naive CD8+ T cells from blood, with Jurkat cell RNA spiked in. Subset denoted: FACS-sorted CD8+CD4-CCR7+CD45RA+ naive T cells. The V and J genes are TRBV29-1 and TRBJ2-3; 9 bases agree with TRBD2. The TCR was taken from a human donor in good health. Some libraries in this study had Jurkat cell RNA spiked in. The CDR3 sequence: CSAMSGAGGPDTQYF. CDR3 nucleotides: TGCAGCGCAATGTCCGGTGCGGGAGGGCCAGATACGCAGTATTTT.